One sample yielded the 6 T cell receptor beta chains listed below, sequenced in a study of blood T cell repertoires in COVID-19. Measured with immunoSEQ multiplex PCR; TCRdb has only the in-frame clones, and not every one. The profile shows 190,000 or so clones, 85% of them singletons. What was sequenced was PBMCs or T cells enriched from blood (not recorded which). Receptors originate from a man between 40 and 49 years old who had recovered from COVID-19.

This clone was recorded at least ten times. This rearrangement joins TRBV19 to TRBJ1-1; D is uncertain. The CDR3 covers 12 residues. Trimming pared 7 bases from V and 7 bases from J, leaving 13 bases between. From germline, CDR1 is LNHDA and CDR2 SQIVND (reference sequence). The CDR3 DNA reads as TGTGCCAGTAAGGAGGGCGCCTTTGAAGCTTTCTTT. Translation: CASKEGAFEAFF.

The rearrangement joins TRBV6-4 to TRBJ2-1, with 8 bases matching TRBD2. V shed 3 bases and J 9 bases; nucleotides not matched to a gene: 13. Germline V gene sequence: CDR1 MRHNA, CDR2 SNTAGT. CDR3 length equals 16 residues. The CDR3 sequence is CASSDHSGLGSGEQFF. In DNA form, the CDR3 reads TGTGCCAGCAGTGATCATTCGGGACTAGGTTCGGGTGAGCAGTTCTTC.

The CDR3 reads CASRRNRGPYEQYF. Here the CDR3 DNA reads TGTGCCAGCAGGCGAAACAGGGGTCCCTACGAGCAGTACTTC. The V and J genes are TRBV11-2 and TRBJ2-7, with 7 bases aligning to TRBD1. Germline values: CDR1 SGHAT, CDR2 FQNNGV. The length of the CDR3 is 14 residues. Trimming removed 6 bases from V and 2 bases from J; junction bases left unmatched: 7.

This clone was found a few times. V and J are TRBV13 and TRBJ2-7; 8 bases map to TRBD1. The CDR3 is made up of 14 amino acids. Germline assignment: CDR1 PRHDT and CDR2 FYEKMQ (reference sequence). Trimming removed 5 bases from V and 2 bases from J; junction bases left unmatched: 5. In DNA, the CDR3 is TGTGCCAGCAGCCGCAGGGGGCGCCCCTACGAGCAGTACTTC. This sequence encodes CASSRRGRPYEQYF.

This clone was seen a handful of times. This CDR3 reads CASRAGGTSGYNEQFF. CDR3 sequence (DNA): TGCGCCAGCAGGGCGGGCGGGACTAGCGGATACAATGAGCAGTTCTTC. The chain links TRBV5-1 to TRBJ2-1, with 11 bases identical to TRBD2. Losses at the gene ends were 5 bases for V and 4 bases for J; bases not matched to a gene: 8. Germline values: CDR1 SGHRS, CDR2 YFSETQ. The CDR3 spans 16 residues.

The genes are TRBV24-1 and TRBJ2-5, with 8 positions matching TRBD1. Trimming removed 4 bases from V and 5 bases from J; junction bases left unmatched: 8. The CDR3 spans 15 residues. Germline loops: CDR1 KGHDR, CDR2 SFDVKD. CDR3 sequence (DNA): TGTGCCACCAGTGACCCGGGACAGGTGGAGGAGACCCAGTACTTC. Residues: CATSDPGQVEETQYF.